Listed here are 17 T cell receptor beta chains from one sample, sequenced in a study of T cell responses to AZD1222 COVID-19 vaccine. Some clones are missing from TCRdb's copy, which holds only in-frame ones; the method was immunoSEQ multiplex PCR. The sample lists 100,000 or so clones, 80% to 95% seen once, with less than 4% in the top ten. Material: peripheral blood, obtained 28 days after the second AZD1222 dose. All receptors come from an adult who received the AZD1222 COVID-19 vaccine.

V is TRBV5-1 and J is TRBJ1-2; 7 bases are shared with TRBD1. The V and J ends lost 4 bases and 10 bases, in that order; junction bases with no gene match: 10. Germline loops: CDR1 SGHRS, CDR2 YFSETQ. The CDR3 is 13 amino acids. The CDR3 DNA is TGCGCCAGCAGCCCAACCGACAGGGATTTCTACACCTTC. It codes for CASSPTDRDFYTF.

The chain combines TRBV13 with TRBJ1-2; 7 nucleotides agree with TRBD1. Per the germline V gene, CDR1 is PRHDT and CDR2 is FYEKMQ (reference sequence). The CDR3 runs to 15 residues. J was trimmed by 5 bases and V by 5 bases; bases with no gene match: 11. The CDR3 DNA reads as TGTGCCAGCAGCCATTTATCCGGGACAGCATATGGCTACACCTTC. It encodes CASSHLSGTAYGYTF.

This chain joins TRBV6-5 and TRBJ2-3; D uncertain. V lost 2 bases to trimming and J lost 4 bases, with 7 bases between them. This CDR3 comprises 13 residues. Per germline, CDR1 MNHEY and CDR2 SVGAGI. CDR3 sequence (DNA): TGTGCCAGCAGTTACGAGGTGGCAGATACGCAGTATTTT. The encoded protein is CASSYEVADTQYF.

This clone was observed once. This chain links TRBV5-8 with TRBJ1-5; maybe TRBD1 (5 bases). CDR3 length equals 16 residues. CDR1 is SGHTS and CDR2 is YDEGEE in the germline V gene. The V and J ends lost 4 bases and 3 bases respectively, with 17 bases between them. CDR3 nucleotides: TGTGCCAGCAGCCAAAACAGGAATCTGGTCAATCAGCCCCAGCATTTT. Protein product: CASSQNRNLVNQPQHF. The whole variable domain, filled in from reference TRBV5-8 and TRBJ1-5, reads EAGVTQSPTHLIKTRGQQATLRCSPISGHTSVYWYQQALGLGLQFLLWYDEGEERNRGNFPPRFSGRQFPNYSSELNVNALELEDSALYLCASSQNRNLVNQPQHFGDGTRLSIL.

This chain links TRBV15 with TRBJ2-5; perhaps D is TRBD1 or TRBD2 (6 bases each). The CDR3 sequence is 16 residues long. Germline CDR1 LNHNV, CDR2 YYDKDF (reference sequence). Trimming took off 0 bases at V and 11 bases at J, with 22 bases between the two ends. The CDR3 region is CATSRDKRPGGPLQYF. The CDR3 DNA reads TGTGCCACCAGCAGAGATAAAAGGCCCGGGGGCCCGTTACAGTACTTC.

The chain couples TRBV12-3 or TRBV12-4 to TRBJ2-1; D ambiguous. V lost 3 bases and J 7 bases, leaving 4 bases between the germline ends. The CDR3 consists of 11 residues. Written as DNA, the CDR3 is TGTGCCAGCAGTTTCGATAATGAGCAGTTCTTC. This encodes CASSFDNEQFF.

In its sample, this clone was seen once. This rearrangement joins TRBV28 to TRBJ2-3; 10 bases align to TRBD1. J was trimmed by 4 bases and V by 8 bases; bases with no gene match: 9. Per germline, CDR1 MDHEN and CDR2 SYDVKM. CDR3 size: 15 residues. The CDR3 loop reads CASLRQGARADTQYF. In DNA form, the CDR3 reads TGTGCCAGCCTAAGACAGGGGGCGCGGGCAGATACGCAGTATTTT.

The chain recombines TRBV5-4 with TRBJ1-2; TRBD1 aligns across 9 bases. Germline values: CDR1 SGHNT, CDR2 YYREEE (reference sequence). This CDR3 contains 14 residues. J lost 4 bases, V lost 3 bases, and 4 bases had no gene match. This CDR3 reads CASSSGQGVYGYTF. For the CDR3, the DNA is TGTGCCAGCAGCTCGGGACAGGGCGTCTATGGCTACACCTTC.

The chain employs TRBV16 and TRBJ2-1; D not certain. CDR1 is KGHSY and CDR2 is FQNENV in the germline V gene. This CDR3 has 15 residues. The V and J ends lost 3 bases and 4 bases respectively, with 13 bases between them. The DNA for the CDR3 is TGTGCCAGCAGCCAGGGAACCTGGGGTTACAATGAGCAGTTCTTC. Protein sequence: CASSQGTWGYNEQFF.

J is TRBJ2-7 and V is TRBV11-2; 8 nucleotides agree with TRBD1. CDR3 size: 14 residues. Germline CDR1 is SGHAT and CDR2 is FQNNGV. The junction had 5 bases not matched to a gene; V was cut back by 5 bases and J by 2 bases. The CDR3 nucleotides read TGTGCCAGCAGCGGCCGGGACAGGCCCTACGAGCAGTACTTC. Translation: CASSGRDRPYEQYF.

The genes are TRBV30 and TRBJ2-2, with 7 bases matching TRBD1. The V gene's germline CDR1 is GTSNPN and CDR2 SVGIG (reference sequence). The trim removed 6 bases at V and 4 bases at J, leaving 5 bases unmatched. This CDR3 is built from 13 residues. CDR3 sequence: CACPRGPTGELFF. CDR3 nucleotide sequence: TGTGCCTGTCCGAGGGGGCCCACCGGGGAGCTGTTTTTT.

This CDR3 is CASSIMGLGNTIYF. In nucleotides, the CDR3 is TGTGCCAGTAGTATAATGGGTCTTGGAAACACCATATATTTT. The gene calls are TRBV19 and TRBJ1-3; D remains ambiguous. Deletions cut 2 bases from V and 3 bases from J, with 8 bases between. Germline values: CDR1 LNHDA, CDR2 SQIVND (reference sequence). This CDR3 has 14 residues.

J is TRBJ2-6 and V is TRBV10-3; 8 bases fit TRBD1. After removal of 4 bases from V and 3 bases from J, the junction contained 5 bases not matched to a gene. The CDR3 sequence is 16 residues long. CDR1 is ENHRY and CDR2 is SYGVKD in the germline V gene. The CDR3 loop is CAISGQGARGANVLTF. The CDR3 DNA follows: TGTGCCATCAGTGGTCAGGGGGCGCGTGGGGCCAACGTCCTGACTTTC.

CDR3 sequence reads: CASSQQASGNTIYF. The CDR3 DNA reads as TGCGCCAGCAGTCAACAGGCGTCTGGAAACACCATATATTTT. The V gene is TRBV23-1, the J gene TRBJ1-3; D is unresolved. TRBV23-1 is an open reading frame whose function is uncertain. The CDR3 spans 14 residues. With 2 bases removed from V and 1 base from J, the gap between germline ends came to 6 bases.

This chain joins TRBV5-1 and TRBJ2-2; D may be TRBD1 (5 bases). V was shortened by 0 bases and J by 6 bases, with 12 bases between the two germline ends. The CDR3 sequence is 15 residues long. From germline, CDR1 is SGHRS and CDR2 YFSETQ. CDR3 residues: CASSLVRVQAGELFF. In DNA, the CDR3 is TGCGCCAGCAGCTTGGTCAGGGTCCAGGCCGGGGAGCTGTTTTTT. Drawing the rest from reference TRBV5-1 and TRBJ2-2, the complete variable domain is KAGVTQTPRYLIKTRGQQVTLSCSPISGHRSVSWYQQTPGQGLQFLFEYFSETQRNKGNFPGRFSGRQFSNSRSEMNVSTLELGDSALYLCASSLVRVQAGELFFGEGSRLTVL.

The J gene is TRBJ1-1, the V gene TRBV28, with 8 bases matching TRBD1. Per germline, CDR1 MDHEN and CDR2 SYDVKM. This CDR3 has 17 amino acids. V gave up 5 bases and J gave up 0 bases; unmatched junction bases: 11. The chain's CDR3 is CASSPPGTGLLNTEAFF. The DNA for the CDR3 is TGTGCCAGCAGTCCCCCCGGGACAGGACTTTTGAACACTGAAGCTTTCTTT.

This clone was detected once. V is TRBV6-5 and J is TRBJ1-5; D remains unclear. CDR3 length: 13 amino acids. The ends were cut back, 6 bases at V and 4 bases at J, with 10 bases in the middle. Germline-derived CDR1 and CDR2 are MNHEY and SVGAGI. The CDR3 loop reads CASSPAWNQPQHF. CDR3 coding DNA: TGTGCCAGCAGCCCCGCCTGGAATCAGCCCCAGCATTTT.